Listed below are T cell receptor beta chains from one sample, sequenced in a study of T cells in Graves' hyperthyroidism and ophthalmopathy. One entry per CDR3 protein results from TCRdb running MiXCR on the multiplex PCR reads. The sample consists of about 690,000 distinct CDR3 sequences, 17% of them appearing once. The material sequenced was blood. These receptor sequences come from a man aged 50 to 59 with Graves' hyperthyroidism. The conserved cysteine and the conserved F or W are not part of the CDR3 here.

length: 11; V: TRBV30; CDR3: AWSVQAAKTQY
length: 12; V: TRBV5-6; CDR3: ASSLHGSRFEQY
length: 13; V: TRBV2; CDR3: ASSLFLAGSYEQY
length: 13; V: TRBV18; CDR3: ASSPNLEMNTEAF
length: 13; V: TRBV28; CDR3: ASSPRLAGPYEQY
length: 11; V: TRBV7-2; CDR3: ASSMGYLETQY
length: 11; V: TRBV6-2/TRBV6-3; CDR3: ASSPSTSAQQF
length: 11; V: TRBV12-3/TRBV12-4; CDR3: ASSGFVTDTQY
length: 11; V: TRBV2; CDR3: ASSSDSTYEQY
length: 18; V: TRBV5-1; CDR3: ASSKGVTGTGGSVGEKLF
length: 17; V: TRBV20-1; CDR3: SAGGQGHSRSYSNQPQH
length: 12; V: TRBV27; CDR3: ASSLLGTSYEQY
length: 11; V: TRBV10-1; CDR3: ASSPDENSPLH
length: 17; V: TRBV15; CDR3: ATSRVFWGQSSSTDTQY
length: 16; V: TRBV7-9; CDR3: ASTLGPSLAGRVNEQF
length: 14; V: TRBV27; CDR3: ASSLAQGYRSGELF
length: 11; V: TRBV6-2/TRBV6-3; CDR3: ASNELVHNEQF